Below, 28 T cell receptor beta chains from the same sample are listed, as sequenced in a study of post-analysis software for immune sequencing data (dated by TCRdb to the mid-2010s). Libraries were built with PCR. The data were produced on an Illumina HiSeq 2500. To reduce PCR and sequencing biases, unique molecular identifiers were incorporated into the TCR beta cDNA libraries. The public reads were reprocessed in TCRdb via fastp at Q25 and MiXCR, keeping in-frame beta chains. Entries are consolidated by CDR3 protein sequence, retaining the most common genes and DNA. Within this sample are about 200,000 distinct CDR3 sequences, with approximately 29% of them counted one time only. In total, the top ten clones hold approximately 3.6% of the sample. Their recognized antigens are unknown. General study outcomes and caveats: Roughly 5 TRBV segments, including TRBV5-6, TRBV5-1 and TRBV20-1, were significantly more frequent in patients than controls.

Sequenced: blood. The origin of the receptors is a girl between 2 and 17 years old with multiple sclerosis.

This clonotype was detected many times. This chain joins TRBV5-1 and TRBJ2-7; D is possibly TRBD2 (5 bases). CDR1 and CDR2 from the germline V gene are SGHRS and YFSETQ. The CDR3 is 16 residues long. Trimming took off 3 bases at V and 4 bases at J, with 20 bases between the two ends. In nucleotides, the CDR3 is TGCGCCAGCAGCTCCGAACCGGGAACCCTGGGGTACGAGCAGTACTTC. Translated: CASSSEPGTLGYEQYF. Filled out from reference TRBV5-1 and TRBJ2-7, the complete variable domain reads KAGVTQTPRYLIKTRGQQVTLSCSPISGHRSVSWYQQTPGQGLQFLFEYFSETQRNKGNFPGRFSGRQFSNSRSEMNVSTLELGDSALYLCASSSEPGTLGYEQYFGPGTRLTVT.

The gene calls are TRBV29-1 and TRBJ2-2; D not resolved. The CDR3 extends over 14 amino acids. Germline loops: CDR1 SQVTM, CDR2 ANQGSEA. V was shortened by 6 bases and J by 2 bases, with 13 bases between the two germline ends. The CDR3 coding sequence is TGCAGCGTGGGAAAAAATACTAACACCGGGGAGCTGTTTTTT. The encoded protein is CSVGKNTNTGELFF.

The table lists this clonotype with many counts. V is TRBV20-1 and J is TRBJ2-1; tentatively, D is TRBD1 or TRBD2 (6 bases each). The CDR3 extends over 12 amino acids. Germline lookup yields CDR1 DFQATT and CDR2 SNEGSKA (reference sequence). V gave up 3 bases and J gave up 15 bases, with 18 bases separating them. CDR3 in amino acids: CSASQGRGVPFF. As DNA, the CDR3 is TGCAGTGCTAGTCAGGGGCGGGGAGTTCCGTTCTTC.

The DNA of the CDR3 is TGTGCCAGCAGATCAATGTTGGGGGTGACTGCCAAAAACATTCAGTACTTC. It codes for CASRSMLGVTAKNIQYF. This chain uses TRBV2 with TRBJ2-7; D might be TRBD1 or TRBD2, each matching 5 bases. The end of the DNA fits TRBJ2-4 better, so the J call may be wrong. CDR3 length: 17 amino acids. The germline V gene encodes CDR1 SNHLY and CDR2 FYNNEI.

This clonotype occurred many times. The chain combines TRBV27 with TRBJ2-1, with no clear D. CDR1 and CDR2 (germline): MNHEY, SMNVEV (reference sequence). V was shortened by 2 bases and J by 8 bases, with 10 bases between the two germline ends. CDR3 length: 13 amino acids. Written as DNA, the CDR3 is TGTGCCAGCAGTTTAGACCGTTACCATGAGCAGTTCTTC. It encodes CASSLDRYHEQFF.

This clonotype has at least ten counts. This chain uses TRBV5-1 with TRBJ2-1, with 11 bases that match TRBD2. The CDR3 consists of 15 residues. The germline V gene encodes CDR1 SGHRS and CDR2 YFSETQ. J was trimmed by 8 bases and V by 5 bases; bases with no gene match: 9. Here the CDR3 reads CASSYTSGSVDEQFF. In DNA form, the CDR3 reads TGCGCCAGCAGTTACACTAGCGGGAGCGTCGATGAGCAGTTCTTC.

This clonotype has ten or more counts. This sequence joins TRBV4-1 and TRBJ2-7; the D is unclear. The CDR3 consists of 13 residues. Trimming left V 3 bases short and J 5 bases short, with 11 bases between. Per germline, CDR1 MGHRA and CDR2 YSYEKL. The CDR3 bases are TGCGCCAGCAGCCAGGCCCCCCGCGACGAGCAGTACTTC. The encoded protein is CASSQAPRDEQYF.

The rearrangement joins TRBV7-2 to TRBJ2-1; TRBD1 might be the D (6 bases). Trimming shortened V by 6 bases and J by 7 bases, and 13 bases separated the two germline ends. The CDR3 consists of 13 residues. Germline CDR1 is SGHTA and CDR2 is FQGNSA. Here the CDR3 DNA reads TGTGCCAGCAGTCCGAGGGGGATAAATGAGCAGTTCTTC. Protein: CASSPRGINEQFF.

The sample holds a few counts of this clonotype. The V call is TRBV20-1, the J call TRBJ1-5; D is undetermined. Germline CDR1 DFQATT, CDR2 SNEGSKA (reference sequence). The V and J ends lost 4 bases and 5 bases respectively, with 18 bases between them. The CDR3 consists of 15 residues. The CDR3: CSATPRRGTDQPQHF. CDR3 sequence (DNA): TGCAGTGCTACCCCCCGGCGGGGTACCGATCAGCCCCAGCATTTT.

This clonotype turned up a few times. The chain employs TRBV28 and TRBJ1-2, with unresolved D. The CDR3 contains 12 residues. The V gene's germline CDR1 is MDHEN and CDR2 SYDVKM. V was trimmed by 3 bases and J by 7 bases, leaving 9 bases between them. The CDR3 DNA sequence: TGTGCCAGCAGTTTGCCGGGCCGTGGCTACACCTTC. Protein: CASSLPGRGYTF.

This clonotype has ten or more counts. CDR3 sequence: CASSEGGEQFF. DNA of the CDR3: TGTGCCAGCAGCGAGGGGGGTGAGCAGTTCTTC. The chain has TRBV7-3 and TRBJ2-1, with D perhaps given as TRBD1 or TRBD2 (6 bases each). CDR1 is SGHTA, CDR2 FQGTGA, per germline. Deletions cut 5 bases from V and 9 bases from J, with 8 bases between. This CDR3 has 11 residues.

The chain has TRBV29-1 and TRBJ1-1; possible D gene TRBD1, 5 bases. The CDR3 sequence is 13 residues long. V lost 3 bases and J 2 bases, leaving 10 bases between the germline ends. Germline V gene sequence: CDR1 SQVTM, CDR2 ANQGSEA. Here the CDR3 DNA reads TGCAGCGTTGAGTGGGGGACTAACACTGAAGCTTTCTTT. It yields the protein CSVEWGTNTEAFF.

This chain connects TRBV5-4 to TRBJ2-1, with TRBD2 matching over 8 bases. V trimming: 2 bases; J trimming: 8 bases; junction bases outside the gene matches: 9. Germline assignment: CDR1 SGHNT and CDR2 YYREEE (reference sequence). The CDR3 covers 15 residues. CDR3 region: CASSLPLAEYDEQFF. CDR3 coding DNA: TGTGCCAGCAGCTTACCACTAGCGGAATACGATGAGCAGTTCTTC.

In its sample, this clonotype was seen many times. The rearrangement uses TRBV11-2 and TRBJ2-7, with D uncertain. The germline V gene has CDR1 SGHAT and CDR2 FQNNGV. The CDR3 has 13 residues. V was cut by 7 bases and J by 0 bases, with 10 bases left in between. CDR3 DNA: TGTGCCAGCAAGAAGGACGCCTCCTACGAGCAGTACTTC. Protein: CASKKDASYEQYF.

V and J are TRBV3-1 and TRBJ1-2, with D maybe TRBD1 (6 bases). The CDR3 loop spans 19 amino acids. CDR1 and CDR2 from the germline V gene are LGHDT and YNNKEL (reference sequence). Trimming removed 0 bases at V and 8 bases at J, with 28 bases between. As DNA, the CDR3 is TGTGCCAGCAGCCAAGATTGGTTCACCCCTCGGACAGTTAGTGGGGGCTACACCTTC. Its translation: CASSQDWFTPRTVSGGYTF.

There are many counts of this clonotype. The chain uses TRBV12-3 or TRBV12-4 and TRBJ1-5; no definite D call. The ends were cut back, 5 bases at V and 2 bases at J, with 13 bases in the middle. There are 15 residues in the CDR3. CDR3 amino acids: CASSPPGEGNQPQHF. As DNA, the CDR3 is TGTGCCAGCAGTCCCCCCGGGGAGGGCAATCAGCCCCAGCATTTT.

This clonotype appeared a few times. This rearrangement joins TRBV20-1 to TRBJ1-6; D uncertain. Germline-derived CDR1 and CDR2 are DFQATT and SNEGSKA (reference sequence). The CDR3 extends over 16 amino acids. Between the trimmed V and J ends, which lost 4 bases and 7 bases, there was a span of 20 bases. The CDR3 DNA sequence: TGCAGTGCTACCGTTGGGGTAGCTTTAGCAAATTCACCCCTCCACTTT. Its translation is CSATVGVALANSPLHF.

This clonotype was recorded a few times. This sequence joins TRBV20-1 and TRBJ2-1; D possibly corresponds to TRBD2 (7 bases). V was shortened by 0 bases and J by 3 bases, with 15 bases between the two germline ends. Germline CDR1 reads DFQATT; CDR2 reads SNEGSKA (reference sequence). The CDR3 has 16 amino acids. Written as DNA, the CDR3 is TGCAGTGCTAGAGATCAGTCGGGGGGACACTACAATGAGCAGTTCTTC. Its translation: CSARDQSGGHYNEQFF.

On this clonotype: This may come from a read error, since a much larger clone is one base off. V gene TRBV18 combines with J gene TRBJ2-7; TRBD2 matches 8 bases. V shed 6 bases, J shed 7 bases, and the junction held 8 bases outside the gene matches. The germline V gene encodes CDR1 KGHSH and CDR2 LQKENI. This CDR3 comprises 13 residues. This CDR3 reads CASSRSGGNEQYF. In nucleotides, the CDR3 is TGTGCCAGCTCGCGCTCGGGGGGGAATGAGCAGTACTTC.

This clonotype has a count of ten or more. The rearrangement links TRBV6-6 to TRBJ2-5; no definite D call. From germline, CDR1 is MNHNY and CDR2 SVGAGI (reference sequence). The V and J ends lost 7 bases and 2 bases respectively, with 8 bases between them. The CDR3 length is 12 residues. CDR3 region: CASTGPQETQYF. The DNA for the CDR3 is TGTGCCAGCACGGGCCCACAAGAGACCCAGTACTTC.

CDR3 amino acids: CASSSYRGAGEKLFF. The CDR3 DNA is TGTGCCAGCAGCTCCTACAGGGGCGCGGGTGAAAAACTGTTTTTT. The chain is built from TRBV7-9 and TRBJ1-4; 7 bases align to TRBD1. The germline CDR1 and CDR2 sequences are SEHNR and FQNEAQ (reference sequence). The CDR3 is 15 amino acids. The J segment lost 7 bases and the V segment lost 4 bases, leaving 9 bases of the junction unmatched.

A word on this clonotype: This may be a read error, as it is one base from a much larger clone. CDR3 nucleotide sequence: TGCAGTGCTATGGGGTTCCAGTTAGGGACCCAGTACTTC. It specifies CSAMGFQLGTQYF. The chain employs TRBV20-1 and TRBJ2-7; D not resolved. The DNA end is more similar to TRBJ2-5, so the J call may be wrong. The CDR3 runs 13 residues. Germline lookup yields CDR1 DFQATT and CDR2 SNEGSKA (reference sequence).

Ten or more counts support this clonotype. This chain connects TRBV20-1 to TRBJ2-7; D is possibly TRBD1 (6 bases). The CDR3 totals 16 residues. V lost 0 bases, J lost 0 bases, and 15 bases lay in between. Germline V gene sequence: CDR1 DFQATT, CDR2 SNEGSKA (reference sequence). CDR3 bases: TGCAGTGCTAGAGACACTGAGCAGGGGTTCTCCTACGAGCAGTACTTC. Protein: CSARDTEQGFSYEQYF.

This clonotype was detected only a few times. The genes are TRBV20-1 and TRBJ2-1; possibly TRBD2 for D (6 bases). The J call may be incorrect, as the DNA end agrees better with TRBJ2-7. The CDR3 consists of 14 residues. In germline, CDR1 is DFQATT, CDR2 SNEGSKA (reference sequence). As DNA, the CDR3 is TGCAGTGCTAGTGTGGCGGGGCTCGTCAATGAGCAGTACTTC. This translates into CSASVAGLVNEQYF.

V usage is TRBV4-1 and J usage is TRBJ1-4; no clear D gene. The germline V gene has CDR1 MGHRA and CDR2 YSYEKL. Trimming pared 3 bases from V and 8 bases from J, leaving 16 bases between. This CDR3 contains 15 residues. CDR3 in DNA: TGCGCCAGCAGCCAGGCAGGAACCCGATCCGAAAAACTGTTTTTT. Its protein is CASSQAGTRSEKLFF.

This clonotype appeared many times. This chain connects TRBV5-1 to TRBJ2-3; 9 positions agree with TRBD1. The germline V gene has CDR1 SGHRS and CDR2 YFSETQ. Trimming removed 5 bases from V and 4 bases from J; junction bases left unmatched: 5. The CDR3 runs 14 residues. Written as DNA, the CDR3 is TGCGCCAGCAGATCACAGGGGGCGGCAGATACGCAGTATTTT. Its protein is CASRSQGAADTQYF. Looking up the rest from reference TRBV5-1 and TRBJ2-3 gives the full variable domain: KAGVTQTPRYLIKTRGQQVTLSCSPISGHRSVSWYQQTPGQGLQFLFEYFSETQRNKGNFPGRFSGRQFSNSRSEMNVSTLELGDSALYLCASRSQGAADTQYFGPGTRLTVL.

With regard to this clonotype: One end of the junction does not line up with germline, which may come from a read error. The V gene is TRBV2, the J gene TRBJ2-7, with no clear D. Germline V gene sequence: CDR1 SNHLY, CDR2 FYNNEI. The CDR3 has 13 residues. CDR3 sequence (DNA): TGTGCCAGCAGTGTAGATAGGTCGGGCGAGCGGTACTTC. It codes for CASSVDRSGERYF.

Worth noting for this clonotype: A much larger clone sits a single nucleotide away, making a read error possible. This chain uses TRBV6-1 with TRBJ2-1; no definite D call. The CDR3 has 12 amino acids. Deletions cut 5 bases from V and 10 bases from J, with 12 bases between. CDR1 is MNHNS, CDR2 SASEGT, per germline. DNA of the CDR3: TGTGCCAGCAGTCAATCAGCAGGCGAGCAGTTCTTC. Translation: CASSQSAGEQFF.